Presented here are 17 T cell receptor beta chains from one specimen sequenced in a study of blood T cell repertoires in COVID-19. TCRdb keeps only in-frame clones here, not all; method: immunoSEQ multiplex PCR. The sample lists some 390,000 clones, over 75% occurring once. Source material: peripheral blood. Source of these receptors: a woman aged 55-75 years with COVID-19, enrolled during active disease.

The chain is built from TRBV9 and TRBJ2-1; TRBD2 matches 11 bases. V shed 3 bases and J 8 bases; nucleotides not matched to a gene: 7. The CDR3 covers 15 residues. CDR1 and CDR2 from the germline V gene are SGDLS and YYNGEE. In nucleotides, the CDR3 is TGTGCCAGCAGCGCCTTAGCGGGGGGGTACGATGAGCAGTTCTTC. Residues: CASSALAGGYDEQFF.

In DNA, the CDR3 is TGTGCCAGCAGTTTAGAGGCAAAGGGGGCCTCGACGAGCTATGGCTACACCTTC. It codes for CASSLEAKGASTSYGYTF. The rearrangement links TRBV4-2 to TRBJ1-2; 7 nucleotides line up with TRBD1. CDR3 length: 18 amino acids. Germline trimming cut 6 bases from V and 4 bases from J; bases unmatched to any gene: 20. The germline V gene encodes CDR1 LGHNA and CDR2 YNFKEQ.

The chain combines TRBV4-1 with TRBJ2-1, with 9 nucleotides matching TRBD1. The V segment lost 0 bases and the J segment 8 bases; nucleotides outside the gene matches: 5. The CDR3 is made up of 15 amino acids. Germline V gene sequence: CDR1 MGHRA, CDR2 YSYEKL. CDR3 nucleotide sequence: TGCGCCAGCAGCCAAGACATTACAGGGGGCGATGAGCAGTTCTTC. Translating gives CASSQDITGGDEQFF.

The J gene is TRBJ2-2, the V gene TRBV3-1 (or the pseudogene TRBV3-2); 7 nucleotides agree with TRBD1. After removal of 4 bases from V and 4 bases from J, the junction contained 6 bases not matched to a gene. The CDR3 is 15 residues long. CDR1 is LGHDT and CDR2 is YNNKEL in the germline V gene (reference sequence). The CDR3 sequence is CASSPQGLGTGELFF. In DNA, the CDR3 is TGTGCCAGCAGCCCACAGGGGTTAGGCACCGGGGAGCTGTTTTTT.

This chain links TRBV19 with TRBJ1-2; maybe TRBD1 (5 bases). This CDR3 is built from 15 residues. Germline V CDR1 and CDR2: LNHDA, SQIVND (reference sequence). V gave up 6 bases and J gave up 3 bases, with 17 bases separating them. This CDR3 reads CASRTELPADYGYTF. CDR3 DNA: TGTGCCAGTAGGACAGAACTCCCGGCGGACTATGGCTACACCTTC.

This chain joins TRBV4-1 and TRBJ2-4; 14 bases align to TRBD2. Germline CDR1 and CDR2: MGHRA and YSYEKL. This CDR3 contains 18 residues. V lost 3 bases and J lost 0; bases outside the gene matches: 4. This chain's CDR3 is CASSQGLAGDLAKNIQYF. The CDR3 region has the DNA TGCGCCAGCAGCCAGGGACTAGCGGGGGACCTAGCCAAAAACATTCAGTACTTC.

The sample holds one count of this clone. J is TRBJ2-2 and V is TRBV3-1 (or the pseudogene TRBV3-2); 7 bases map to TRBD2. Germline V gene lookup returns CDR1 LGHDT and CDR2 YNNKEL (reference sequence). The ends lost 6 bases at V and 2 bases at J; junction bases unmatched: 6. This CDR3 spans 15 amino acids. For the CDR3, the DNA is TGTGCCAGCAGTCCCAGCGGGGCTAACACCGGGGAGCTGTTTTTT. It translates to CASSPSGANTGELFF.

V is TRBV18 and J is TRBJ2-1; D is unclear. Trimming removed 3 bases at V and 7 bases at J, with 13 bases between. Germline V gene lookup returns CDR1 KGHSH and CDR2 LQKENI. This CDR3 region has 14 residues. This CDR3 is CASSPPFLNNEQFF. The DNA of the CDR3 is TGTGCCAGCTCACCTCCCTTCCTTAATAATGAGCAGTTCTTC. Full variable domain (remainder filled in from reference TRBV18 and TRBJ2-1): NAGVMQNPRHLVRRRGQEARLRCSPMKGHSHVYWYRQLPEEGLKFMVYLQKENIIDESGMPKERFSAEFPKEGPSILRIQQVVRGDSAAYFCASSPPFLNNEQFFGPGTRLTVL.

The chain uses TRBV5-1 and TRBJ2-1; perhaps TRBD2 as D (6 bases). V was pared by 1 base and J by 1 base, with 15 bases between. The CDR3 has 17 residues. The germline gives CDR1 SGHRS, CDR2 YFSETQ. The CDR3 is CASSLPNVGGSYNEQFF. In nucleotides, the CDR3 is TGCGCCAGCAGCTTGCCTAACGTCGGGGGTTCCTACAATGAGCAGTTCTTC.

V and J are TRBV10-1 and TRBJ1-5; D not resolved. Deletions cut 8 bases from V and 0 bases from J, with 11 bases between. CDR1 and CDR2 (germline): WNHNN, SYGVQD (reference sequence). The CDR3 is 14 amino acids. This chain's CDR3 is CASSGGSSNQPQHF. In DNA, the CDR3 is TGCGCCAGCTCGGGCGGGAGTAGCAATCAGCCCCAGCATTTT.

The rearrangement joins TRBV19 to TRBJ2-2, with D unresolved. V was cut by 5 bases and J by 1 base, with 11 bases left in between. The CDR3 contains 15 residues. The V gene's germline CDR1 is LNHDA and CDR2 SQIVND (reference sequence). The CDR3 sequence is CASSFSPRNTGELFF. The CDR3 DNA sequence: TGTGCCAGTAGTTTTTCCCCCCGGAACACCGGGGAGCTGTTTTTT.

The chain carries TRBV21-1 and TRBJ1-3. TRBV21-1 is deemed a pseudogene. CDR3 size: 15 residues. CDR3 protein: CASSKVEPSGNTIYF. Here the CDR3 DNA reads TGTGCCAGCAGCAAAGTAGAGCCCTCTGGAAACACCATATATTTT.

The rearrangement links TRBV5-8 to TRBJ2-1; TRBD2 matches 11 bases. V trimming: 4 bases; J trimming: 3 bases; junction bases outside the gene matches: 12. The CDR3 contains 18 residues. The germline CDR1 and CDR2 sequences are SGHTS and YDEGEE. CDR3 sequence reads: CASSPLAGGPLFYNEQFF. CDR3 in DNA: TGTGCCAGCAGCCCGTTAGCGGGGGGGCCTTTATTCTACAATGAGCAGTTCTTC. Combining the CDR3 with reference TRBV5-8 and TRBJ2-1 gives the whole variable domain EAGVTQSPTHLIKTRGQQATLRCSPISGHTSVYWYQQALGLGLQFLLWYDEGEERNRGNFPPRFSGRQFPNYSSELNVNALELEDSALYLCASSPLAGGPLFYNEQFFGPGTRLTVL.

The CDR3 reads CASSFGWVRRDYGYTF. The CDR3 nucleotides are TGTGCCAGCAGCTTTGGGTGGGTCCGCCGGGACTATGGCTACACCTTC. This chain uses TRBV28 with TRBJ1-2; D ambiguous. Germline V gives CDR1 MDHEN, CDR2 SYDVKM. The V end lost 6 bases, the J end lost 3 bases, and 20 bases lay between the germline ends. The CDR3 is made up of 16 amino acids.

The V and J genes are TRBV10-1 and TRBJ1-1; no clear D gene. Deletions cut 6 bases from V and 0 bases from J, with 17 bases between. CDR3 length equals 16 residues. CDR1 WNHNN and CDR2 SYGVQD come from the germline V gene (reference sequence). This CDR3 is CASRAKAAGLNTEAFF. The CDR3 DNA follows: TGCGCCAGCAGAGCTAAAGCTGCGGGCCTGAACACTGAAGCTTTCTTT.

This chain links TRBV5-1 with TRBJ1-2; D is unresolved. CDR3 length: 14 amino acids. Looked up from germline, CDR1 is SGHRS and CDR2 is YFSETQ. V lost 4 bases, J lost 0 bases, and 10 bases lay in between. The CDR3 coding sequence is TGCGCCAGCAGCCCAGGATCCGCTAACTATGGCTACACCTTC. Translating gives CASSPGSANYGYTF. The whole variable domain, filled in from reference TRBV5-1 and TRBJ1-2, reads KAGVTQTPRYLIKTRGQQVTLSCSPISGHRSVSWYQQTPGQGLQFLFEYFSETQRNKGNFPGRFSGRQFSNSRSEMNVSTLELGDSALYLCASSPGSANYGYTFGSGTRLTVV.

CDR3 DNA sequence: TGTGCCAGCAGCGGAGGACAGGCGGGGGGAGCTTTCTTT. Its translation: CASSGGQAGGAFF. The genes are TRBV5-5 and TRBJ1-1; 7 bases agree with TRBD1. The CDR3 is made up of 13 amino acids. The germline CDR1 and CDR2 sequences are SGHKS and YYEKEE (reference sequence). V was clipped by 4 bases and J by 10 bases; unmatched bases: 10.